Listed below are T cell receptor beta chains from one sample, sequenced in a study of cytomegalovirus exposure and HLA in healthy donors. Profiled with immunoSEQ multiplex PCR; TCRdb holds only in-frame clones, not every one. The sample lists nearly 110,000 clones, around 77% occurring once. The sample was PBMCs. These receptors were obtained from a man aged 18 to 30 in good health and CMV-seronegative. Both conserved end residues are part of each CDR3.

TRBV6-5	CASRGWGQGGEQYF
TRBV4-1	CASSQDVARQQYF
TRBV4-3	CASSQDLVGGYEQYF
TRBV9	CASSGQGGTIYF
TRBV7-3	CASSRGGTSGETQYF
TRBV9	CASSHPRERGETQYF
TRBV14	CASSHRQGTATNEKLFF
TRBV5-1	CASSFVGGAEYNEQFF
TRBV2	CASRATPGLADEQYF
TRBV25-1	CASSPGWYEQFF
TRBV7-9	CASSHKKGKADTQYF
TRBV4-2	CASSQGGIAPLSAF
TRBV18	CASSHGTTTDTQYF
TRBV7-9	CASSPDISNQPQHF
TRBV29-1	CSVRTGTNYGYTF
TRBV6-1	CASSESGVAYEQYF
TRBV7-9	CASSLGTSGVQETQYF
TRBV5-1	CASRAPGQSNSPLHF
TRBV18	CASSQIQGFGSPLHF
TRBV5-1	CASSLAGTGEKGYGYTF
TRBV7-8	CASSPRAGSNNQPQHF
TRBV5-6	CASSPRQDPSQETQYF
TRBV27	CASSEPGTGSYEQYF
TRBV27	CASSLKNISTDTQYF
TRBV5-1	CASSLENSKVSEQYF
TRBV29-1	CSVAPGTGREAFF
TRBV4-2	CASSQDPRGGQDTQYF
TRBV9	CASSVATTGNTIYF
TRBV6-5	CASSQGLASYNEQFF
TRBV7-2	CASSSGLRTGELFF